The next 18 T cell receptor beta chains were all read from a single sample in a study of OX40 agonist ivuxolimab in advanced cancers. The protocol was immunoSEQ multiplex PCR, while the TCRdb copy is restricted to in-frame clones and leaves out a portion. The table lists under 85,000 clones, around 88% of them singletons. The source was CD4+ or CD8+ T cells sorted from blood, collected in a trial of the OX40 agonist ivuxolimab. These receptors came from an adult with an advanced solid tumor such as melanoma, head and neck, liver or kidney cancer.

The chain has TRBV19 and TRBJ2-4; D may correspond to TRBD1 or TRBD2 (5 bases each). The length of the CDR3 is 14 residues. V gave up 3 bases and J gave up 4 bases, with 10 bases separating them. The V gene's germline CDR1 is LNHDA and CDR2 SQIVND (reference sequence). CDR3 loop: CASSMWGTKNIQYF. The CDR3 nucleotides are TGTGCCAGTAGTATGTGGGGGACGAAAAACATTCAGTACTTC.

The chain employs TRBV5-6 and TRBJ2-1, with D unresolved. Trimming shortened V by 0 bases and J by 3 bases, and 7 bases separated the two germline ends. Germline V CDR1 and CDR2: SGHDT, YYEEEE. The CDR3 has 14 amino acids. The CDR3 protein is CASSLAGLYNEQFF. The DNA for the CDR3 is TGTGCCAGCAGCTTGGCGGGCCTCTACAATGAGCAGTTCTTC.

The chain uses TRBV7-8 and TRBJ2-5; no clear D gene. Trimming cost V 1 base and J 4 bases, with 7 bases left between them. This CDR3 is built from 13 residues. The germline V gene has CDR1 SGHVS and CDR2 FQNEAQ. CDR3 amino acids: CASSLGPLETQYF. CDR3 coding DNA: TGTGCCAGCAGCTTAGGCCCCCTAGAGACCCAGTACTTC.

This clone was detected a few times. The rearrangement links TRBV19 to TRBJ1-2; D is unresolved. The V gene's germline CDR1 is LNHDA and CDR2 SQIVND (reference sequence). V was trimmed by 5 bases and J by 5 bases, leaving 15 bases between them. There are 14 residues in the CDR3. In nucleotides, the CDR3 is TGTGCCAGTAGTGCCGCGGACGGGCCTTATGGCTACACCTTC. Its protein product is CASSAADGPYGYTF.

CDR3 sequence reads: CASSYGLDRVSTEAFF. The CDR3 DNA reads TGTGCCAGCAGTTACGGTTTAGACAGGGTGAGCACTGAAGCTTTCTTT. The rearrangement links TRBV28 to TRBJ1-1; the match to TRBD1 covers 7 bases. CDR3 size: 16 residues. J gave up 4 bases and V 4 bases, and 12 bases lay outside the gene matches. CDR1 is MDHEN and CDR2 is SYDVKM in the germline V gene.

This clone was recorded only once. The chain couples TRBV2 to TRBJ1-5; 9 bases are shared with TRBD1. In germline, CDR1 is SNHLY, CDR2 FYNNEI. This CDR3 is built from 14 residues. The V and J ends lost 5 bases and 2 bases, in that order; junction bases with no gene match: 1. CDR3 residues: CASSRDRGNQPQHF. Written as DNA, the CDR3 is TGTGCCAGCAGTCGGGACAGGGGCAATCAGCCCCAGCATTTT.

The chain couples TRBV2 to TRBJ1-5; 8 nucleotides line up with TRBD1. This CDR3 region has 14 residues. Germline-derived CDR1 and CDR2 are SNHLY and FYNNEI. V gave up 4 bases and J gave up 2 bases; unmatched junction bases: 1. CDR3 coding DNA: TGTGCCAGCAGTGCGGACAGGGGCAATCAGCCCCAGCATTTT. Its translation is CASSADRGNQPQHF. Supplemented by reference TRBV2 and TRBJ1-5, the full variable domain reads EPEVTQTPSHQVTQMGQEVILRCVPISNHLYFYWYRQILGQKVEFLVSFYNNEISEKSEIFDDQFSVERPDGSNFTLKIRSTKLEDSAMYFCASSADRGNQPQHFGDGTRLSIL.

The J gene is TRBJ2-7, the V gene TRBV7-9; D gene ambiguous. V was clipped by 6 bases and J by 4 bases, with 10 bases between them. This CDR3 has 12 residues. Germline V gene sequence: CDR1 SEHNR, CDR2 FQNEAQ (reference sequence). The CDR3 DNA reads as TGTGCCAGCAGTTATATGGGGTACGAGCAGTACTTC. This translates into CASSYMGYEQYF.

This chain connects TRBV6-1 to TRBJ1-2; 9 bases line up with TRBD1. The CDR3 extends over 15 amino acids. V was pared by 3 bases and J by 8 bases, with 10 bases of the junction left unmatched. From germline, CDR1 is MNHNS and CDR2 SASEGT. The chain's CDR3 is CASSEPGTGFPGYTF. The CDR3 nucleotides read TGTGCCAGCAGTGAGCCCGGGACAGGGTTCCCCGGCTACACCTTC.

V gene TRBV15 combines with J gene TRBJ2-4; D might be TRBD2 (6 bases). CDR3 length: 16 amino acids. The germline V and J ends were trimmed by 3 bases and 5 bases, with 17 bases remaining between them. Germline CDR1 is LNHNV and CDR2 is YYDKDF (reference sequence). In DNA form, the CDR3 reads TGTGCCACCAGCAGCCCGGGAGAAAAAGTCCAAAACATTCAGTACTTC. Translation gives CATSSPGEKVQNIQYF.

The CDR3 is CAIRERTDQPQHF. In DNA, the CDR3 is TGTGCCATCAGGGAACGGACGGATCAGCCCCAGCATTTT. The rearrangement uses TRBV10-3 and TRBJ1-5; unclear D gene. Germline loops: CDR1 ENHRY, CDR2 SYGVKD. The ends were cut back, 6 bases at V and 5 bases at J, with 11 bases in the middle. CDR3 length: 13 residues.

J is TRBJ2-5 and V is TRBV2; no clear D. The CDR3 sequence is 12 residues long. Germline assignment: CDR1 SNHLY and CDR2 FYNNEI. Trimming stripped 3 bases from V and 5 bases from J, with 7 bases between. CDR3 sequence: CASSDGSETQYF. The DNA for the CDR3 is TGTGCCAGCAGTGACGGAAGTGAGACCCAGTACTTC.

V and J are TRBV21-1 and TRBJ2-2; TRBD1 is the table's D call, not checked against the DNA. TRBV21-1 represents a pseudogene. The CDR3 runs to 17 residues. The CDR3: CASTKTGGSLNTGELFF. Written as DNA, the CDR3 is TGTGCCAGCACTAAGACAGGGGGTTCTCTAAACACCGGGGAGCTGTTTTTT.

The chain uses TRBV6-1 and TRBJ1-2, with 9 positions matching TRBD1. CDR1 is MNHNS, CDR2 SASEGT, per germline. The CDR3 is made up of 15 amino acids. V gave up 5 bases and J gave up 0 bases; unmatched junction bases: 4. The CDR3 region is CASSHHRGPNYGYTF. CDR3 in DNA: TGTGCCAGCAGTCACCACAGGGGGCCTAACTATGGCTACACCTTC.

The chain has TRBV6-6 and TRBJ1-4; D uncertain. V dropped 6 bases and J dropped 9 bases, with 11 bases sitting between them. CDR3 length: 12 residues. The germline CDR1 and CDR2 sequences are MNHNY and SVGAGI (reference sequence). CDR3 nucleotide sequence: TGTGCCAGCAGCGGGATGGGCCAAAAACTGTTTTTT. Translated, it gives CASSGMGQKLFF.

The chain uses TRBV5-1 and TRBJ2-3, with 8 bases matching TRBD2. With V trimmed by 3 bases and J by 2 bases, 5 bases remained unmatched. This CDR3 has 15 amino acids. From germline, CDR1 is SGHRS and CDR2 YFSETQ. The CDR3 DNA reads as TGCGCCAGCAGCTCTAGCGGGTTCCACACAGATACGCAGTATTTT. Translating gives CASSSSGFHTDTQYF.

V usage is TRBV29-1 and J usage is TRBJ1-2; 8 bases match TRBD1. This CDR3 region has 15 residues. J lost 5 bases, V lost 6 bases, and 14 bases had no gene match. From germline, CDR1 is SQVTM and CDR2 ANQGSEA. The DNA of the CDR3 is TGCAGCGTCGCCAGGGGGCCCCTTGGGGGTTATGGCTACACCTTC. As protein: CSVARGPLGGYGYTF. Supplemented by reference TRBV29-1 and TRBJ1-2, the full variable domain reads SAVISQKPSRDICQRGTSLTIQCQVDSQVTMMFWYRQQPGQSLTLIATANQGSEATYESGFVIDKFPISRPNLTFSTLTVSNMSPEDSSIYLCSVARGPLGGYGYTFGSGTRLTVV.

The rearrangement uses TRBV18 and TRBJ2-7; tentative D call: TRBD2 (5 bases). Trimming pared 3 bases from V and 2 bases from J, leaving 8 bases between. Germline CDR1 is KGHSH and CDR2 is LQKENI. This CDR3 has 13 amino acids. CDR3 residues: CASSPPGAYEQYF. The CDR3 DNA is TGTGCCAGCTCACCCCCCGGGGCCTACGAGCAGTACTTC. Full variable domain (remainder filled in from reference TRBV18 and TRBJ2-7): NAGVMQNPRHLVRRRGQEARLRCSPMKGHSHVYWYRQLPEEGLKFMVYLQKENIIDESGMPKERFSAEFPKEGPSILRIQQVVRGDSAAYFCASSPPGAYEQYFGPGTRLTVT.